This T cell receptor beta chain came from a study of CD8+CD57+ T cells in acquired aplastic anemia (dated by TCRdb to 2016 to 2018). About the investigation overall: On average, sorted CD4+ and CD8+ cells yielded 3.2 ug of extracted DNA, with a range of 0.2 to 27.4 ug. A CD8+CD57+ expansion meant a frequency higher than the mean frequency seen in healthy subjects. The paper as a whole reports these results and caveats: Twenty-nine CD8+ CDR3 sequences were found in both patients and controls but appeared to be highly expressed in patients and within the immunodominant clones of the patients. No significant difference in CD8+ Simpson's diversity was found between patients and healthy controls (P=0.060).

Profiling of TCR beta VDJ combinations and CDR3 sequences used genomic DNA as the template. TCR repertoire sequencing was run on an Illumina HiSeq 2000. In the paper's pipeline: TRBV/TRBJ rearrangement plots, CDR3 size and DJ length profiles, and Simpson's diversity index were used to assess repertoires. The most abundant DNA sequence in the deep sequencing data was defined as the immunodominant clone. CDR3 amino acid sequences were checked for sharing across subjects and were also compared against the VDJdb database and published repertoires. TCRdb took the public reads, trimmed them with fastp at Q25, ran MiXCR for clone calling and kept in-frame beta chains. Rows are combined by CDR3 protein, so each entry shows the most common genes and DNA. Clone size and V and J calls follow TCRdb, not the original study. A total of 150,000 or so distinct CDR3 sequences appear in this sample, about 54% of them only once. The leading ten clones occupy approximately 12% of the sample.

In regard to this clonotype: The antigen this receptor binds is unknown. Base qualities are not recorded, but no much larger clone differs from it by a single base.

The patients picked for sequencing were ones in whom flow cytometry had shown an expansion of CD8+CD57+ cells. Severe acquired aplastic anemia was diagnosed in all patients according to International Study of Aplastic Anemia and Agranulocytosis and Camitta criteria. No patient had received any therapy when blood was sampled. TCR repertoires of sorted CD4+ and CD8+ blood T cells from severe aplastic anemia patients and healthy subjects were deep-sequenced in the study. In the USA, patient enrollment took place under clinicaltrials.gov protocols 00001620, 01623167, 00001397, 00071045, 00081523 and 00961064. Ficoll-Paque density gradient centrifugation was used to isolate peripheral blood mononuclear cells. Before DNA extraction, CD4+ and CD8+ T cells were sorted with FACS or magnetic beads. The receptor was isolated from a human donor with aplastic anemia. The sample taken for sequencing was sorted CD4+, CD8+, or CD8+CD57+ T cells (not recorded which) from PBMCs.

In nucleotides, the sequence is TGCAGCGCCGGGACAGGCGTCCCTTATGGCTACACCTTC. Translated, it gives CSAGTGVPYGYTF. Recombination joined TRBV29-1 with TRBJ1-2; 8 central bases correspond to TRBD1. Trimming takes 7 bases off V and 5 bases off J; junction bases not matched to a gene: 9. The CDR3 goes from the cysteine to the phenylalanine over 13 residues. Only CDR3 DNA remains: 39 bases, in frame from the first base. The germline V gene gives CDR1 as SQVTM and CDR2 as ANQGSEA.